This T cell receptor beta chain was documented in a study of blood T cell repertoires in COVID-19. About the research overall: T cells, B-cell-depleted T cells, or PBMCs supplied cDNA or gDNA.

The V and J ends lost 5 bases and 8 bases, in that order; junction bases with no gene match: 11. The CDR3 sequence is 15 residues long. Germline V lookup: CDR1 SGHNT, CDR2 YENEEA. Profiling relied on immunoSEQ multiplex PCR, and the TCRdb table lists in-frame clones only, not all of them. The profile covers 90,000 to 120,000 clones, with roughly 88% appearing a single time and 6.8% taken by the ten largest. The sequencing sample was made of peripheral blood. The origin of this receptor is a man between 50 and 59 years old with active or convalescent COVID-19. This chain joins TRBV11-3 and TRBJ2-2; 7 bases map to TRBD1. In DNA, the CDR3 is TGTGCCAGCAGCCCCGGGACAGCAAGTAGGGGGGAGCTGTTTTTT. Amino acid sequence: CASSPGTASRGELFF.